This record concerns one TCR beta chain sequence. The CDR3 consists of 17 residues. CDR1 and CDR2 from the germline V gene are SEHNR and FQNEAQ (reference sequence). The V gene end was trimmed by 1 base and the J gene end by 3 bases; junction bases not matched to a gene: 9. Method: immunoSEQ multiplex PCR; TCRdb's copy keeps in-frame clones and lacks some. The data contain roughly 100,000 clones, 90% of them seen just once; the ten biggest clones take up around 0.8%. These data belong to a study of T cell changes during pregnancy in multiple sclerosis. This specimen was peripheral blood, taken in the second trimester of pregnancy. The chain employs TRBV7-9 and TRBJ2-7; 10 bases align to TRBD2. This TCR was recovered from a female donor in good health, enrolled as a control in a pregnancy study. This chain's CDR3 is CASSLEAGTSANYEQYF. The CDR3 DNA is TGTGCCAGCAGCTTAGAGGCCGGGACTAGCGCCAACTACGAGCAGTACTTC.